This entry lists 14 T cell receptor beta chains sequenced from one sample in a study of cytotoxic CD8 clonotypes in ibrutinib-treated CLL. Produced via immunoSEQ multiplex PCR; TCRdb's table is partial and in-frame only. The profile shows roughly 110,000 clones, 58% of them singletons. The specimen was PBMCs, collected after 24 months of ibrutinib treatment. These receptors all come from a human donor with chronic lymphocytic leukemia.

The chain combines TRBV28 with TRBJ2-2; the D is unclear. The germline CDR1 and CDR2 sequences are MDHEN and SYDVKM. Trimming removed 2 bases from V and 4 bases from J, with 2 bases in between. The CDR3 consists of 12 residues. The CDR3 coding sequence is TGTGCCAGCAGTTTACCCACCGGGGAGCTGTTTTTT. Translated, it gives CASSLPTGELFF. The whole variable domain, remainder taken from reference TRBV28 and TRBJ2-2, is DVKVTQSSRYLVKRTGEKVFLECVQDMDHENMFWYRQDPGLGLRLIYFSYDVKMKEKGDIPEGYSVSREKKERFSLILESASTNQTSMYLCASSLPTGELFFGEGSRLTVL.

Ten or more counts support this clone. V is TRBV6-1 and J is TRBJ2-5; D remains unclear. This CDR3 is 13 amino acids long. Trimming cost V 6 bases and J 1 base, with 9 bases left between them. The germline V gene has CDR1 MNHNS and CDR2 SASEGT. CDR3 amino acids: CASRLSSQETQYF. The CDR3 DNA is TGTGCCAGCAGGCTGAGTTCCCAAGAGACCCAGTACTTC.

This clone has a handful of counts. The V gene is TRBV7-9, the J gene TRBJ1-2, with D tentatively TRBD1 (6 bases). Germline CDR1 reads SEHNR; CDR2 reads FQNEAQ (reference sequence). This CDR3 comprises 13 residues. Trimming took 6 bases from V and 8 from J, leaving 16 bases between them. The CDR3 loop is CASSITGNWGYTF. The CDR3 DNA reads TGTGCCAGCAGTATTACAGGGAATTGGGGCTACACCTTC.

This clone was recorded only once. The DNA of the CDR3 is TGTGCCAGCAGTGCGGCCTTCCGGAATTCACCCCTCCACTTT. It is translated as CASSAAFRNSPLHF. The rearrangement uses TRBV6-1 and TRBJ1-6; D unresolved. V lost 4 bases and J 7 bases, leaving 11 bases between the germline ends. CDR3 length equals 14 residues. Germline-derived CDR1 and CDR2 are MNHNS and SASEGT.

V gene TRBV7-8 combines with J gene TRBJ1-1; D perhaps matches TRBD1 (6 bases). The length of the CDR3 is 13 residues. V was pared by 6 bases and J by 1 base, with 9 bases between. Germline CDR1 reads SGHVS; CDR2 reads FQNEAQ. The CDR3 region is CASRRGGNTEAFF. For the CDR3, the DNA is TGTGCCAGCAGGAGAGGGGGGAACACTGAAGCTTTCTTT.

The chain couples TRBV6-5 to TRBJ1-1; D gene uncertain. Germline V CDR1 and CDR2: MNHEY, SVGAGI. This CDR3 is 15 amino acids long. V lost 3 bases and J lost 5, with 16 bases in between. CDR3 sequence reads: CASSYQIDAGTEAFF. CDR3 bases: TGTGCCAGCAGTTATCAAATCGATGCTGGTACTGAAGCTTTCTTT.

The chain employs TRBV28 and TRBJ2-7, with TRBD2 as a possible D gene (5 bases). CDR3 length: 12 amino acids. Per the germline V gene, CDR1 is MDHEN and CDR2 is SYDVKM. Trimming took off 10 bases at V and 12 bases at J, with 22 bases between the two ends. CDR3 coding DNA: TGTGCCACGGGGTCCGGGAACCCGAGAGCGTACTTC. This sequence encodes CATGSGNPRAYF.

The genes are TRBV13 and TRBJ1-2, with D hard to call. The CDR3 consists of 12 residues. V was trimmed by 1 base and J by 13 bases, leaving 13 bases between them. CDR1 and CDR2 (germline): PRHDT, FYEKMQ (reference sequence). The CDR3 protein is CASSLDSFSVTF. DNA of the CDR3: TGTGCCAGCAGCTTAGACAGCTTCTCAGTCACCTTC.

The V call is TRBV5-4, the J call TRBJ2-7, with 9 bases aligning to TRBD2. This CDR3 contains 14 residues. CDR1 and CDR2 from the germline V gene are SGHNT and YYREEE (reference sequence). Trimming at V came to 5 bases and at J to 0 bases, leaving 3 bases not matched to a gene. Here the CDR3 DNA reads TGTGCCAGCAGGAGTAGCGGGGGCTCCTACGAGCAGTACTTC. It encodes CASRSSGGSYEQYF.

This clone was recorded a few times. V gene TRBV2 combines with J gene TRBJ2-1; 8 nucleotides line up with TRBD2. The germline CDR1 and CDR2 sequences are SNHLY and FYNNEI. This CDR3 is 16 amino acids long. Trimming at V came to 1 base and at J to 7 bases, leaving 9 bases not matched to a gene. CDR3 coding DNA: TGTGCCAGCAGTGAAGGGAGACTAGCGTCGAAGAATGAGCAGTTCTTC. Translating gives CASSEGRLASKNEQFF. Together with reference TRBV2 and TRBJ2-1, the CDR3 gives the full variable domain: EPEVTQTPSHQVTQMGQEVILRCVPISNHLYFYWYRQILGQKVEFLVSFYNNEISEKSEIFDDQFSVERPDGSNFTLKIRSTKLEDSAMYFCASSEGRLASKNEQFFGPGTRLTVL.

The chain employs TRBV30 and TRBJ2-1; TRBD1 matches 8 bases. Germline-derived CDR1 and CDR2 are GTSNPN and SVGIG (reference sequence). V gave up 0 bases and J gave up 0 bases; unmatched junction bases: 7. The CDR3 is made up of 17 amino acids. The CDR3 sequence: CAWSVVGQGSSYNEQFF. The CDR3 nucleotides are TGTGCCTGGAGTGTAGTAGGACAGGGTAGCTCCTACAATGAGCAGTTCTTC. Looking up the rest from reference TRBV30 and TRBJ2-1 gives the full variable domain: SQTIHQWPATLVQPVGSPLSLECTVEGTSNPNLYWYRQAAGRGLQLLFYSVGIGQISSEVPQNLSASRPQDRQFILSSKKLLLSDSGFYLCAWSVVGQGSSYNEQFFGPGTRLTVL.

This clone has just a few counts. The chain combines TRBV5-1 with TRBJ2-4; 13 nucleotides agree with TRBD2. Per germline, CDR1 SGHRS and CDR2 YFSETQ. There are 21 residues in the CDR3. Losses at the gene ends were 1 base for V and 9 bases for J; bases not matched to a gene: 22. The CDR3 sequence is CASSLWQHTGTSGAPGVIQYF. The CDR3 region has the DNA TGCGCCAGCAGCTTGTGGCAACACACTGGGACTAGCGGGGCCCCCGGGGTCATTCAGTACTTC.

The chain is built from TRBV28 and TRBJ1-2; 8 bases agree with TRBD1. CDR1 is MDHEN, CDR2 SYDVKM, per germline. Unmatched junction bases numbered 4, after V lost 2 bases and J lost 8 bases. There are 13 residues in the CDR3. The CDR3 region is CASSLGQGQGYTF. CDR3 sequence (DNA): TGTGCCAGCAGTTTAGGACAGGGACAGGGCTACACCTTC.

This chain joins TRBV15 and TRBJ2-3, with D perhaps TRBD1 or TRBD2 (5 bases each). Trimming stripped 1 base from V and 4 bases from J, with 12 bases between. This CDR3 comprises 15 residues. Germline loops: CDR1 LNHNV, CDR2 YYDKDF (reference sequence). CDR3 nucleotides: TGTGCCACCAGCAGAGCAGGGCCCGGGGCAGATACGCAGTATTTT. This gives the protein CATSRAGPGADTQYF.